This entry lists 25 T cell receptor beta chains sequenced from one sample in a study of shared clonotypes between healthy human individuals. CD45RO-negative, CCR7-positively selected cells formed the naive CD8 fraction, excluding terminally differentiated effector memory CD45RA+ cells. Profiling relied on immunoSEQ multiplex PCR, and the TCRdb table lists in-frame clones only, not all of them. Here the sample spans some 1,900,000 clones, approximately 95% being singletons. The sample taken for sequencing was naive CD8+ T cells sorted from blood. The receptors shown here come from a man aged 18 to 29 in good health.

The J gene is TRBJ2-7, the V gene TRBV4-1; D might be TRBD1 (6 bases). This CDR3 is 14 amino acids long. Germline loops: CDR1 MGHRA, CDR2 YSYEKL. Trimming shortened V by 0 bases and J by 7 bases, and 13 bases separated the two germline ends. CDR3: CASSQESGVWEQYF. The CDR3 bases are TGCGCCAGCAGCCAAGAATCAGGGGTGTGGGAGCAGTACTTC.

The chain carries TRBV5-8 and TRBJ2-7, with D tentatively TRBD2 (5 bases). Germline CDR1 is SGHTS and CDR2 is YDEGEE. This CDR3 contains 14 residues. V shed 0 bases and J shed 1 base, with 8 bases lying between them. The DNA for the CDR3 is TGTGCCAGCAGCTTGGTCGGGGAATCCTACGAGCAGTACTTC. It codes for CASSLVGESYEQYF. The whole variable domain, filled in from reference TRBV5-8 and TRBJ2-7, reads EAGVTQSPTHLIKTRGQQATLRCSPISGHTSVYWYQQALGLGLQFLLWYDEGEERNRGNFPPRFSGRQFPNYSSELNVNALELEDSALYLCASSLVGESYEQYFGPGTRLTVT.

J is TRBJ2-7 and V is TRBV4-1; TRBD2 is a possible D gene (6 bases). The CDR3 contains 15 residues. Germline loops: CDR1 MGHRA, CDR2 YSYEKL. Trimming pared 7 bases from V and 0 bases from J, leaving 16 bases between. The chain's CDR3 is CASTLLDGSSYEQYF. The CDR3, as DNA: TGCGCCAGCACCCTCCTGGACGGGAGCTCCTACGAGCAGTACTTC.

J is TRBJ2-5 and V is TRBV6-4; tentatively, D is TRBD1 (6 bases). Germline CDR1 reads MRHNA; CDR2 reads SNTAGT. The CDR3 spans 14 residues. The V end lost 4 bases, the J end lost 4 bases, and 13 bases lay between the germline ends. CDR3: CASSAGRGRETQYF. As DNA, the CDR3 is TGTGCCAGCAGTGCGGGCAGGGGAAGAGAGACCCAGTACTTC.

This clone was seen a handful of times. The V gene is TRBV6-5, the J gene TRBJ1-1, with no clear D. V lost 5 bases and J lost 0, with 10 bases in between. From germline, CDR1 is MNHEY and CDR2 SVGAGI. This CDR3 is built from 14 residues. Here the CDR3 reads CASSARTLNTEAFF. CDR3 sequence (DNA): TGTGCCAGCAGTGCCAGGACGCTGAACACTGAAGCTTTCTTT.

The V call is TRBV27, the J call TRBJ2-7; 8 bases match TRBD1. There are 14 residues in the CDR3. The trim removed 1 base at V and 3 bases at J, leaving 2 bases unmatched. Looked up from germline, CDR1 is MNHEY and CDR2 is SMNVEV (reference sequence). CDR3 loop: CASSLLGQDYEQYF. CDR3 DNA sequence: TGTGCCAGCAGTTTATTGGGACAGGACTACGAGCAGTACTTC.

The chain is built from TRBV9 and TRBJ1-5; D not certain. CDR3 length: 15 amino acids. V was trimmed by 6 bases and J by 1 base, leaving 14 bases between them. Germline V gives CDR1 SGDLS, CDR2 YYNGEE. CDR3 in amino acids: CASTPGLGSNQPQHF. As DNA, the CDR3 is TGTGCCAGCACCCCCGGACTAGGGAGCAATCAGCCCCAGCATTTT.

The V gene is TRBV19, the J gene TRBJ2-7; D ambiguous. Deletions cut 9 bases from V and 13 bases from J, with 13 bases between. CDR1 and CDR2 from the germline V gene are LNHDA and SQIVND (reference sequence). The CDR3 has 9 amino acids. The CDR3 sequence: CARGDIRYF. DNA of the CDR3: TGTGCCAGAGGAGACATACGATACTTC. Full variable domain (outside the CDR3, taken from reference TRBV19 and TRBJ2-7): DGGITQSPKYLFRKEGQNVTLSCEQNLNHDAMYWYRQDPGQGLRLIYYSQIVNDFQKGDIAEGYSVSREKKESFPLTVTSAQKNPTAFYLCARGDIRYFGPGTRLTVT.

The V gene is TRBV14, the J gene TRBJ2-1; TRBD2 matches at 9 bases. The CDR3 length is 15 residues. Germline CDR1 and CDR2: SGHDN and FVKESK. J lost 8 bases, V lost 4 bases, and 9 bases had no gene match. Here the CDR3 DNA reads TGTGCCAGCAGCCCTTTAGCGGGAGTTGTGGATGAGCAGTTCTTC. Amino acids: CASSPLAGVVDEQFF.

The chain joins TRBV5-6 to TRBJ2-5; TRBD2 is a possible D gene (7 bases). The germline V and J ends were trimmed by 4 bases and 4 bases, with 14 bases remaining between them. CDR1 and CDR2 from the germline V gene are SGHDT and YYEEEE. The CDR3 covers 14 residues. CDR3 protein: CASSARGGIETQYF. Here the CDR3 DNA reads TGTGCCAGCAGCGCAAGGGGGGGCATAGAGACCCAGTACTTC.

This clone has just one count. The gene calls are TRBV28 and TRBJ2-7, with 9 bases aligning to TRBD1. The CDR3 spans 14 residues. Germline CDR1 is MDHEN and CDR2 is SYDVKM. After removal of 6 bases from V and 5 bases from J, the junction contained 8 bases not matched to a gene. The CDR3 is CASRGTGYYHEQYF. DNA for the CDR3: TGTGCCAGCAGGGGGACAGGGTATTACCACGAGCAGTACTTC. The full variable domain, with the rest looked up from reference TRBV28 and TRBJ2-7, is DVKVTQSSRYLVKRTGEKVFLECVQDMDHENMFWYRQDPGLGLRLIYFSYDVKMKEKGDIPEGYSVSREKKERFSLILESASTNQTSMYLCASRGTGYYHEQYFGPGTRLTVT.

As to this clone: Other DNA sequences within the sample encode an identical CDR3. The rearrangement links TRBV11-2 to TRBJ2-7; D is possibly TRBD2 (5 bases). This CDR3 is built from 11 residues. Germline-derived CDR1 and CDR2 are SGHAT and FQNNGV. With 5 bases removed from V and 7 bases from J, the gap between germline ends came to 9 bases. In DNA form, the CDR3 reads TGTGCCAGCAGCCCTTCGGGGGAGCAGTACTTC. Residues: CASSPSGEQYF.

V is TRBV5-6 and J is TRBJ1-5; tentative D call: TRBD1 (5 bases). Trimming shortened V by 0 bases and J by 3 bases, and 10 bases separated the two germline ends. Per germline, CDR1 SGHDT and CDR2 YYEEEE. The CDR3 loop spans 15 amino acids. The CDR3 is CASSLGGGLNQPQHF. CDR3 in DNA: TGTGCCAGCAGCTTGGGGGGCGGTCTCAATCAGCCCCAGCATTTT.

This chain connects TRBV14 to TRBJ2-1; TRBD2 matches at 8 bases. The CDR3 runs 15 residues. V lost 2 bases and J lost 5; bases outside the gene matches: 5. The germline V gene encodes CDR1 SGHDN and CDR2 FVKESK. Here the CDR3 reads CASSQPAGANNEQFF. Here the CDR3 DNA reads TGTGCCAGCAGCCAACCAGCGGGGGCCAACAATGAGCAGTTCTTC.

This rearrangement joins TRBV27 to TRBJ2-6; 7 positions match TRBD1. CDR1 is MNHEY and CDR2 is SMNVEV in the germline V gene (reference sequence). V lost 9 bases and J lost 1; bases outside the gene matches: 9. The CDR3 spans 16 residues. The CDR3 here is CASSTGTVSGANVLTF. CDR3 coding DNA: TGTGCCAGTTCTACCGGGACAGTGTCTGGGGCCAACGTCCTGACTTTC.

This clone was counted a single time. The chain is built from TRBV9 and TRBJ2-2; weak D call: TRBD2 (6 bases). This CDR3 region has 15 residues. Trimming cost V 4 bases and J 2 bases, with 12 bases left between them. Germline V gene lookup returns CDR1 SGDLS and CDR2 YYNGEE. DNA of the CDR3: TGTGCCAGCAGCCTACCGGGACTCAACACCGGGGAGCTGTTTTTT. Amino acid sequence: CASSLPGLNTGELFF.

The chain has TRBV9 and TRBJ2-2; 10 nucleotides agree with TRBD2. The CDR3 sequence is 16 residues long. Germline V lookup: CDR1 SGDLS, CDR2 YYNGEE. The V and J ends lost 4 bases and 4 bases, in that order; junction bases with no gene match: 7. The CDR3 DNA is TGTGCCAGCAGCCCTAGCGGGGGAACGATCACCGGGGAGCTGTTTTTT. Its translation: CASSPSGGTITGELFF.

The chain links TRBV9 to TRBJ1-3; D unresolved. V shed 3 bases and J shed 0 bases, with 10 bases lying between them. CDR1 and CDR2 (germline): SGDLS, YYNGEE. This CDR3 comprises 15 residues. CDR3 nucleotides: TGTGCCAGCAGCGGGGCCTCAGGCTCTGGAAACACCATATATTTT. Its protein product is CASSGASGSGNTIYF.

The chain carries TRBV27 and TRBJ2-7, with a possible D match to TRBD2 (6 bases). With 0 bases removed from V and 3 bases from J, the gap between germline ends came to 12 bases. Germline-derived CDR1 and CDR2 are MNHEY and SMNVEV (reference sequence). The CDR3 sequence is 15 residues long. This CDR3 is CASSLSSWGDYEQYF. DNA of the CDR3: TGTGCCAGCAGTTTATCGAGTTGGGGGGACTACGAGCAGTACTTC.

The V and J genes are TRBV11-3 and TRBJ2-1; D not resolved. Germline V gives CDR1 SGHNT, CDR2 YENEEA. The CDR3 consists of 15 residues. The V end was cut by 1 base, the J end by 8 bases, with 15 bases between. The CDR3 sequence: CASSLADTSRDEQFF. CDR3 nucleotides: TGTGCCAGCAGCTTAGCTGACACGTCTCGGGATGAGCAGTTCTTC.

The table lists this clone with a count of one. The CDR3 DNA sequence: TGCGCCAGCAGCCCTCAGGGGCGGGGGACCCACCAAGAGACCCAGTACTTC. It codes for CASSPQGRGTHQETQYF. This rearrangement joins TRBV5-1 to TRBJ2-5, with D maybe TRBD2 (7 bases). Trimming pared 4 bases from V and 0 bases from J, leaving 19 bases between. Germline CDR1 SGHRS, CDR2 YFSETQ. The CDR3 is made up of 17 amino acids.

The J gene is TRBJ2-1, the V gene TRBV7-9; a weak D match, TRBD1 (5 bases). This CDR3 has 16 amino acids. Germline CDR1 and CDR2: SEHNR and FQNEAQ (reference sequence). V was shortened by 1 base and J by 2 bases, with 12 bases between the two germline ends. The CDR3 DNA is TGTGCCAGCAGCTTAGTCAGGGCCACCACCTACAATGAGCAGTTCTTC. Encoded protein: CASSLVRATTYNEQFF.

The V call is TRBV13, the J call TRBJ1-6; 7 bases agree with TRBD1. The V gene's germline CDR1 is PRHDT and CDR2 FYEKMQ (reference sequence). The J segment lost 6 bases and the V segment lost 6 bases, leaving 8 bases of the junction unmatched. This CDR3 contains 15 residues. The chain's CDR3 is CASSKTGNFNSPLHF. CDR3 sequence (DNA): TGTGCCAGCAGTAAGACAGGGAATTTTAATTCACCCCTCCACTTT. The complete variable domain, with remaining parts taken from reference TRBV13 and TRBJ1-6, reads AAGVIQSPRHLIKEKRETATLKCYPIPRHDTVYWYQQGPGQDPQFLISFYEKMQSDKGSIPDRFSAQQFSDYHSELNMSSLELGDSALYFCASSKTGNFNSPLHFGNGTRLTVT.

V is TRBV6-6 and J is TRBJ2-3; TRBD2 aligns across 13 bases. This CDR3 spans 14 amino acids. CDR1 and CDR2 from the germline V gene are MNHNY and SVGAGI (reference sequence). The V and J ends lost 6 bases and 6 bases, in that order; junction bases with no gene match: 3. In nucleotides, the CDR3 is TGTGCCAGCAGCTTGACTAGCGGGAGGGATACGCAGTATTTT. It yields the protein CASSLTSGRDTQYF.

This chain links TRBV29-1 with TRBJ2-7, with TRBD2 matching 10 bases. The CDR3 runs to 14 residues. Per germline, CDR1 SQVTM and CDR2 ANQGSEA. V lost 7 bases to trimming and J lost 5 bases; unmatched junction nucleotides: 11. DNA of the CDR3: TGCAGCGCTAACCCAAGCGGGAGGGGCAACGAGCAGTACTTC. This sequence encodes CSANPSGRGNEQYF.